The entry that follows covers one T cell receptor beta chain sequence. This CDR3 is 17 amino acids long. Germline-derived CDR1 and CDR2 are MDHEN and SYDVKM. The V end was cut by 6 bases, the J end by 0 bases, with 21 bases between. The record originates from a study of blood T cell repertoires in COVID-19. Assay: immunoSEQ multiplex PCR; the TCRdb copy retains only in-frame clones and omits some. Among around 360,000 clones listed, around 87% were seen once. The material sequenced was peripheral blood. This chain connects TRBV28 to TRBJ2-7, with no clear D. The sequence came from a woman aged 25 to 39 with COVID-19, enrolled during active disease. DNA for the CDR3: TGTGCCAGCAGCTCACCACTTTTGGGCGCCGACTCCTACGAGCAGTACTTC. Its protein product is CASSSPLLGADSYEQYF.